This passage covers 25 T cell receptor beta chains from one sample sequenced in a study of blood T cell repertoires in COVID-19. The method was immunoSEQ multiplex PCR; TCRdb's version includes in-frame clones alone and lacks a portion of them. The table records 200,000 to 300,000 clones, about nine tenths of them present only once. Sequenced material: peripheral blood. All receptors derive from a woman between 35 and 50 years old with acute or convalescent COVID-19.

The chain joins TRBV6-5 to TRBJ2-7, with TRBD2 matching 9 bases. This CDR3 has 14 amino acids. V gave up 10 bases and J gave up 2 bases; unmatched junction bases: 9. Germline-derived CDR1 and CDR2 are MNHEY and SVGAGI. CDR3 protein: CATLSGGKPYEQYV. The CDR3 DNA follows: TGTGCCACCCTTAGCGGGGGAAAACCCTACGAGCAGTACGTC.

J is TRBJ2-2 and V is TRBV5-5; 10 nucleotides line up with TRBD2. Germline V gene lookup returns CDR1 SGHKS and CDR2 YYEKEE (reference sequence). The CDR3 is made up of 15 amino acids. Trimming cost V 3 bases and J 6 bases; bases outside gene matches: 5. The CDR3 spells CASSWTSGTPGELFF. For the CDR3, the DNA is TGTGCCAGCAGCTGGACTAGCGGAACACCCGGGGAGCTGTTTTTT.

The chain recombines TRBV24-1 with TRBJ2-5; possible D gene TRBD2, 6 bases. Trimming stripped 4 bases from V and 5 bases from J, with 13 bases between. The CDR3 is 14 amino acids. CDR1 and CDR2 (germline): KGHDR, SFDVKD. CDR3 sequence: CATSDPGTEETQYF. CDR3 coding DNA: TGTGCCACCAGTGACCCCGGGACTGAGGAGACCCAGTACTTC.

The chain has TRBV7-2 and TRBJ1-2; no clear D gene. This CDR3 is built from 14 residues. Per the germline V gene, CDR1 is SGHTA and CDR2 is FQGNSA. Trimming cost V 4 bases and J 6 bases, with 15 bases left between them. The CDR3: CASSSYTGWDGYTF. In nucleotides, the CDR3 is TGTGCCAGCAGCTCCTACACGGGGTGGGATGGCTACACCTTC.

The chain joins TRBV2 to TRBJ1-2; a possible D gene is TRBD1 (5 bases). The CDR3 totals 13 residues. Germline V gene data show CDR1 as SNHLY and CDR2 as FYNNEI. The CDR3 region is CAVLGGANYGYTF. CDR3 nucleotide sequence: TGTGCTGTTTTGGGGGGAGCAAACTATGGCTACACCTTC.

This chain connects TRBV9 to TRBJ1-1; no clear D. V dropped 5 bases and J dropped 7 bases, with 15 bases sitting between them. CDR1 SGDLS and CDR2 YYNGEE come from the germline V gene. The CDR3 has 13 amino acids. CDR3 nucleotides: TGTGCCAGCAGGTCGGCGCGGCTGGGTGAAGCTTTCTTT. Translating it yields CASRSARLGEAFF.

The chain joins TRBV27 to TRBJ1-2; 9 bases are a match to TRBD1. The junction had 6 bases not matched to a gene; V was cut back by 4 bases and J by 3 bases. Germline V gives CDR1 MNHEY, CDR2 SMNVEV (reference sequence). The CDR3 extends over 15 amino acids. The CDR3 loop is CASSSQGAEDYGYTF. CDR3 coding DNA: TGTGCCAGCAGTTCACAGGGGGCAGAGGACTATGGCTACACCTTC.

This clone showed up just once. DNA of the CDR3: TGCGCCAGCGGAAGGGGGACAGGGGTTGGAAACACCATATATTTT. Translating it yields CASGRGTGVGNTIYF. The chain couples TRBV5-1 to TRBJ1-3; 10 bases match TRBD1. Germline values: CDR1 SGHRS, CDR2 YFSETQ. J was trimmed by 3 bases and V by 7 bases; bases with no gene match: 7. The CDR3 is 15 amino acids.

This chain uses TRBV27 with TRBJ1-2; no clear D. The ends were cut back, 2 bases at V and 2 bases at J, with 6 bases in the middle. CDR1 and CDR2 (germline): MNHEY, SMNVEV (reference sequence). The CDR3 extends over 13 amino acids. For the CDR3, the DNA is TGTGCCAGCAGTTTAAGCCAAAACTATGGCTACACCTTC. It translates to CASSLSQNYGYTF.

The chain links TRBV12-3 or TRBV12-4 to TRBJ2-5; D might be TRBD2 (6 bases). V lost 2 bases to trimming and J lost 10 bases, with 14 bases between them. This CDR3 region has 13 residues. The CDR3 nucleotides are TGTGCCAGCAGTTTATATATAGGGGAGGACCAGTACTTC. Translated: CASSLYIGEDQYF.

V and J are TRBV19 and TRBJ2-3; TRBD2 matches 11 bases. The CDR3 totals 15 residues. V was pared by 5 bases and J by 3 bases, with 4 bases of the junction left unmatched. Per germline, CDR1 LNHDA and CDR2 SQIVND (reference sequence). DNA of the CDR3: TGTGCCAGTAGTGCTACTAGCGGGGGAACAGATACGCAGTATTTT. Protein product: CASSATSGGTDTQYF.

The chain couples TRBV9 to TRBJ1-1; D is possibly TRBD1 (5 bases). The CDR3 is made up of 17 amino acids. Looked up from germline, CDR1 is SGDLS and CDR2 is YYNGEE. With 3 bases removed from V and 0 bases from J, the gap between germline ends came to 18 bases. In DNA, the CDR3 is TGTGCCAGCAGCGAGGGGCTGGACACCCAAATGAACACTGAAGCTTTCTTT. Translating it yields CASSEGLDTQMNTEAFF.

V gene TRBV5-6 combines with J gene TRBJ1-5, with D hard to call. CDR1 and CDR2 (germline): SGHDT, YYEEEE. CDR3 length equals 13 residues. Trimming stripped 0 bases from V and 7 bases from J, with 8 bases between. This chain's CDR3 is CASSLDPRQPQHF. The CDR3 nucleotides read TGTGCCAGCAGCTTGGACCCCAGACAGCCCCAGCATTTT.

This clone turned up a few times. The chain recombines TRBV20-1 with TRBJ2-5; D is unresolved. The CDR3 spans 10 residues. The V end lost 8 bases, the J end lost 5 bases, and 9 bases lay between the germline ends. Germline values: CDR1 DFQATT, CDR2 SNEGSKA (reference sequence). The CDR3 is CSPGTETQYF. The CDR3 nucleotides read TGCAGTCCGGGTACGGAGACCCAGTACTTC.

V is TRBV5-1 and J is TRBJ2-3; possibly TRBD1 for D (5 bases). This CDR3 spans 15 amino acids. V shed 5 bases and J shed 0 bases, with 13 bases lying between them. Germline values: CDR1 SGHRS, CDR2 YFSETQ. For the CDR3, the DNA is TGCGCCAGCAGTGGTAGGGGCGAAAGCACAGATACGCAGTATTTT. Translating gives CASSGRGESTDTQYF. Full variable domain (outside the CDR3, taken from reference TRBV5-1 and TRBJ2-3): KAGVTQTPRYLIKTRGQQVTLSCSPISGHRSVSWYQQTPGQGLQFLFEYFSETQRNKGNFPGRFSGRQFSNSRSEMNVSTLELGDSALYLCASSGRGESTDTQYFGPGTRLTVL.

The chain carries TRBV18 and TRBJ2-7; 7 bases map to TRBD1. With 3 bases clipped from V and 2 bases from J, the junction kept 4 bases outside the gene matches. CDR3 length: 14 residues. From germline, CDR1 is KGHSH and CDR2 LQKENI. In nucleotides, the CDR3 is TGTGCCAGCTCACCGGACAGGAACACCTACGAGCAGTACGTC. It specifies CASSPDRNTYEQYV.

This chain uses TRBV2 with TRBJ1-1; no reliable D call. Germline CDR1 is SNHLY and CDR2 is FYNNEI. Trimming stripped 6 bases from V and 7 bases from J, with 15 bases between. This CDR3 is built from 13 residues. CDR3 protein: CASRVRVEFEAFF. The CDR3 nucleotides are TGTGCCAGCAGAGTACGGGTCGAATTTGAAGCTTTCTTT.

The chain employs TRBV18 and TRBJ1-2; the D gene is possibly TRBD1 (6 bases). V shed 3 bases and J shed 5 bases, with 10 bases lying between them. The length of the CDR3 is 13 residues. CDR1 is KGHSH, CDR2 LQKENI, per germline. The chain's CDR3 is CASSPATGYGYTF. The CDR3 DNA reads as TGTGCCAGCTCACCGGCCACAGGGTATGGCTACACCTTC.

DNA of the CDR3: TGTGCCAGCATCGTGGACAGGAACCCTGGAAACACCATATATTTT. This translates into CASIVDRNPGNTIYF. The chain is built from TRBV6-6 and TRBJ1-3, with TRBD1 identical over 7 bases. This CDR3 is 15 amino acids long. Germline CDR1 MNHNY, CDR2 SVGAGI (reference sequence). The junction had 8 bases not matched to a gene; V was cut back by 7 bases and J by 2 bases.

The chain carries TRBV6-1 and TRBJ1-5; D unclear. CDR1 and CDR2 (germline): MNHNS, SASEGT. Trimming removed 2 bases at V and 1 base at J, with 12 bases between. The CDR3 has 16 residues. CDR3 loop: CASSEPRSGSNQPQHF. The CDR3, as DNA: TGTGCCAGCAGTGAACCGAGATCGGGGAGCAATCAGCCCCAGCATTTT.

The CDR3 loop reads CASSPDRSYEQYV. The CDR3 DNA reads as TGTGCCAGCAGCCCTGACAGATCCTACGAGCAGTACGTC. This chain connects TRBV11-2 to TRBJ2-7, with D perhaps TRBD1 (5 bases). The CDR3 extends over 13 amino acids. V shed 5 bases and J shed 1 base, with 9 bases lying between them. Germline lookup yields CDR1 SGHAT and CDR2 FQNNGV.

This chain joins TRBV7-2 and TRBJ2-7; no clear D gene. CDR3 size: 12 residues. CDR1 is SGHTA, CDR2 FQGNSA, per germline. V was trimmed by 4 bases and J by 0 bases, leaving 4 bases between them. CDR3 region: CASSSSSYEQYV. The CDR3 coding sequence is TGTGCCAGCAGCTCGAGCTCCTACGAGCAGTACGTC.

V usage is TRBV18 and J usage is TRBJ1-3; TRBD1 agrees at 8 bases. This CDR3 is 13 amino acids long. Looked up from germline, CDR1 is KGHSH and CDR2 is LQKENI. V shed 2 bases and J 7 bases; nucleotides not matched to a gene: 1. CDR3 nucleotide sequence: TGTGCCAGCTCACCAGACAGGGGTAACACCATATATTTT. Protein product: CASSPDRGNTIYF. Full variable domain (outside the CDR3, taken from reference TRBV18 and TRBJ1-3): NAGVMQNPRHLVRRRGQEARLRCSPMKGHSHVYWYRQLPEEGLKFMVYLQKENIIDESGMPKERFSAEFPKEGPSILRIQQVVRGDSAAYFCASSPDRGNTIYFGEGSWLTVV.

This clone came up a few times. This chain uses TRBV6-5 with TRBJ1-5, with D possibly matching TRBD1 (6 bases). The CDR3 is made up of 15 amino acids. Between the trimmed V and J ends, which lost 7 bases and 6 bases, there was a span of 19 bases. CDR1 and CDR2 from the germline V gene are MNHEY and SVGAGI. The CDR3 coding sequence is TGTGCCAGCATCGAGCTACAGGGAGGGAGTCAGCCCCAGCATTTT. Translation gives CASIELQGGSQPQHF.

V gene TRBV3-1 (or the pseudogene TRBV3-2) combines with J gene TRBJ1-6; 9 nucleotides agree with TRBD1. Losses at the gene ends were 3 bases for V and 10 bases for J; bases not matched to a gene: 7. The germline gives CDR1 LGHDT, CDR2 YNNKEL (reference sequence). The CDR3 extends over 15 amino acids. CDR3 DNA sequence: TGTGCCAGCAGCCATACGGACAGGGGACGATCACCCCTCCACTTT. Translation: CASSHTDRGRSPLHF.